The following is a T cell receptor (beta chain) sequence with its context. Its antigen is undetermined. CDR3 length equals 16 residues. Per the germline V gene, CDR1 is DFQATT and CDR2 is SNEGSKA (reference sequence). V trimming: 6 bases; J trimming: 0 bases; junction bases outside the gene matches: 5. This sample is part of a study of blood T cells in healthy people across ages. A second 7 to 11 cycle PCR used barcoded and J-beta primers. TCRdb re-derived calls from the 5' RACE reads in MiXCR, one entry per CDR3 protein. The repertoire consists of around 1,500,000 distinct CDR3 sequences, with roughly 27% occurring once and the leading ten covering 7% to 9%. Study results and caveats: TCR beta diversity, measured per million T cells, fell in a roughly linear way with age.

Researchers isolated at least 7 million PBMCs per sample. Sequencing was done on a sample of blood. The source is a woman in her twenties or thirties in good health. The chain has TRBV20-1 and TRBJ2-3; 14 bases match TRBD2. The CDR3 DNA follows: TGCAGTGCAGAGAGGACTAGCGGGAGGAGCACAGATACGCAGTATTTT. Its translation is CSAERTSGRSTDTQYF.